The 11 T cell receptor beta chains below come from one sample, sequenced in a study of blood T cell repertoires in COVID-19. Some clones are missing from TCRdb's copy, which holds only in-frame ones; the method was immunoSEQ multiplex PCR. The sample includes around 200,000 clones, 70% to 90% of them seen just once. What was sequenced was peripheral blood. These receptors all stem from a woman in her late teens or twenties who had recovered from COVID-19.

V usage is TRBV6-5 and J usage is TRBJ2-5, with 7 bases lining up with TRBD1. Germline lookup yields CDR1 MNHEY and CDR2 SVGAGI. The CDR3 runs to 13 residues. V lost 6 bases, J lost 2 bases, and 3 bases stayed unmatched. The DNA of the CDR3 is TGTGCCAGCAGACCGGGACAGCAAGAGACCCAGTACTTC. It is translated as CASRPGQQETQYF.

On this clone: This same CDR3 is encoded by further DNA sequences in the sample. The chain has TRBV19 and TRBJ2-2, with 8 bases fitting TRBD1. From germline, CDR1 is LNHDA and CDR2 SQIVND (reference sequence). Trimming at V came to 4 bases and at J to 2 bases, leaving 3 bases not matched to a gene. This CDR3 comprises 15 residues. This CDR3 is CASSTGQGNTGELFF. In DNA form, the CDR3 reads TGTGCCAGTAGTACCGGACAGGGTAACACCGGGGAGCTGTTTTTT.

In its sample, this clone was seen once. V usage is TRBV9 and J usage is TRBJ2-7, with 12 positions matching TRBD2. CDR1 SGDLS and CDR2 YYNGEE come from the germline V gene. The CDR3 sequence is 16 residues long. V gave up 0 bases and J gave up 6 bases; unmatched junction bases: 7. The CDR3 spells CASSVEPSGRAGEQYF. CDR3 in DNA: TGTGCCAGCAGCGTAGAGCCTAGCGGGAGGGCTGGCGAGCAGTACTTC.

The chain links TRBV4-1 to TRBJ1-2; D is unresolved. The CDR3 is 14 residues long. The V gene lost 4 bases and the J gene lost 0 bases, with 9 bases spanning the gap. Germline V lookup: CDR1 MGHRA, CDR2 YSYEKL. The chain's CDR3 is CASSPLHTNYGYTF. The CDR3 DNA follows: TGCGCCAGCAGCCCCTTACATACTAACTATGGCTACACCTTC.

The chain uses TRBV19 and TRBJ2-2; D is possibly TRBD2 (5 bases). With 3 bases removed from V and 1 base from J, the gap between germline ends came to 9 bases. The CDR3 length is 15 residues. CDR1 and CDR2 (germline): LNHDA, SQIVND (reference sequence). As DNA, the CDR3 is TGTGCCAGTAGTATCTCCACTAGGAACACCGGGGAGCTGTTTTTT. This sequence encodes CASSISTRNTGELFF.

This clone has a single count. The genes are TRBV5-4 and TRBJ2-7; unclear D gene. The V end lost 0 bases, the J end lost 5 bases, and 6 bases lay between the germline ends. CDR1 is SGHNT, CDR2 YYREEE, per germline (reference sequence). The CDR3 has 12 amino acids. This CDR3 reads CASSLDRDEQYF. The CDR3 bases are TGTGCCAGCAGCTTGGACCGGGACGAGCAGTACTTC.

The V and J genes are TRBV6-2 or TRBV6-3 and TRBJ2-1, with 10 positions matching TRBD2. Trimming at V came to 5 bases and at J to 5 bases, leaving 15 bases not matched to a gene. The germline V gene encodes CDR1 MNHEY and CDR2 SVGEGT. The CDR3 has 18 residues. CDR3 nucleotide sequence: TGTGCCAGCAGTACCCACTGGCTAGCGGGAGCGGGTGACAATGAGCAGTTCTTC. Translating it yields CASSTHWLAGAGDNEQFF.

The chain's CDR3 is CASSLIQRFSGNTIYF. CDR3 coding DNA: TGTGCCAGCAGCTTAATCCAACGGTTCTCTGGAAACACCATATATTTT. This chain links TRBV11-2 with TRBJ1-3; no reliable D call. The V gene's germline CDR1 is SGHAT and CDR2 FQNNGV. The germline V and J ends were trimmed by 2 bases and 0 bases, with 11 bases remaining between them. The CDR3 has 16 residues.

The V and J genes are TRBV30 and TRBJ2-2; tentatively, D is TRBD1 (6 bases). This CDR3 contains 13 residues. V was pared by 4 bases and J by 2 bases, with 8 bases between. Germline V CDR1 and CDR2: GTSNPN, SVGIG (reference sequence). The CDR3 bases are TGTGCCTGGAAAGGGGGAAACACCGGGGAGCTGTTTTTT. Translation: CAWKGGNTGELFF.

CDR3 region: CSVSRGNYEQYF. DNA for the CDR3: TGCAGCGTTAGCAGGGGGAACTACGAGCAGTACTTC. The chain joins TRBV29-1 to TRBJ2-7; 7 bases agree with TRBD1. The CDR3 extends over 12 amino acids. Per the germline V gene, CDR1 is SQVTM and CDR2 is ANQGSEA. The V gene end was trimmed by 5 bases and the J gene end by 3 bases; junction bases not matched to a gene: 4.

The chain recombines TRBV7-2 with TRBJ2-3, with 7 bases matching TRBD2. The germline V gene has CDR1 SGHTA and CDR2 FQGNSA. Trimming removed 0 bases from V and 0 bases from J; junction bases left unmatched: 15. This CDR3 is built from 20 residues. The CDR3 region has the DNA TGTGCCAGCAGCTTAGCATGGGGAAGTGGGAGGGCCCCCAGCACAGATACGCAGTATTTT. Translating gives CASSLAWGSGRAPSTDTQYF.